This is a list of T cell receptor beta chains from one sample in a study of early T cells in non-severe SARS-CoV-2 infection. TCRdb recomputed calls from the 5' RACE reads with MiXCR, one row per CDR3 protein. The table shows tens of thousands of distinct CDR3 sequences, with around a tenth occurring only once. Sequenced: whole blood. The receptors were gathered from an adult who was a healthcare worker with PCR-confirmed SARS-CoV-2 infection or an uninfected control (not recorded which). CDR3s include the opening cysteine and the closing phenylalanine or tryptophan. A D gene is named only where the DNA matches it firmly. Clone size is given for some rows only: seen once, a few or many times, or a class if the clone is expanded.

d_call	clone_size	j_call	v_call	cdr3_nt	cdr3_aa
TRBD1	-	TRBJ2-2	TRBV29-1	TGCAGCGCCGGGACAGAGAAGAACACCGGGGAGCTGTTTTTT	CSAGTEKNTGELFF
-	few	TRBJ2-6	TRBV5-6	TGTGCCAGCAGCTTGTATGGTTCTGGGGCCAACGTCCTGACTTTC	CASSLYGSGANVLTF
TRBD1	few	TRBJ2-3	TRBV7-2	TGTGCCAGCAGCCGAACAGGGGGTGATACAGATACGCAGTATTTT	CASSRTGGDTDTQYF
-	many	TRBJ2-7	TRBV3-1	TGTGCCAGCAGCCTGATGGGCGAGCAGTACTTC	CASSLMGEQYF
-	many	TRBJ2-7	TRBV5-5	TGTGCCAGCAGCCAAGACAGGTGGACCTACGAGCAGTACTTC	CASSQDRWTYEQYF
-	many	TRBJ2-4	TRBV21-1	TGTGCCAGCAGCAAACCGGGACAGGGTGTCTCTTCAGCCAAAAACATTCAGTACTTC	CASSKPGQGVSSAKNIQYF
-	-	TRBJ1-1	TRBV20-1	TGCAGTGCTCCCCCCTGGGGGAACACTGAAGCTTTCTTT	CSAPPWGNTEAFF
-	few	TRBJ1-3	TRBV20-1	TGCAGTGCTAGAGGGCCGTGGGAGGAAGAAAACACCATATATTTT	CSARGPWEEENTIYF
-	-	TRBJ2-2	TRBV10-3	TGTGCCAGTTCGACAAACTTGGACACCGGGGAGCTGTTTTTT	CASSTNLDTGELFF
-	-	TRBJ1-1	TRBV6-1	TGTGCCAGCACCGGAGTCAGGAACACTGAAGCTTTCTTT	CASTGVRNTEAFF
-	few	TRBJ2-3	TRBV7-2	TGTGCCAGCAGCCTACCGACTGGGAGTACGCAGTATTTT	CASSLPTGSTQYF
TRBD1	many	TRBJ1-1	TRBV4-1	TGCGCCAGCAGCTTTGGGACAGGGAGCGCTGAAGCTTTCTTT	CASSFGTGSAEAFF
TRBD1	many	TRBJ2-3	TRBV20-1	TGCAGTGCTAGAAGAGGTTCCGGACAGGGGGCTATTGATACGCAGTATTTT	CSARRGSGQGAIDTQYF
-	many	TRBJ1-6	TRBV5-1	TGCGCCAGCAGCTTACAACAGGGAAATAATTCACCCCTCCACTTT	CASSLQQGNNSPLHF
TRBD2	many	TRBJ2-1	TRBV19	TGTGCCAGTTTTGGACTAGCGGGATATTTAGGAAGAGGGCAGTTCTTC	CASFGLAGYLGRGQFF
-	few	TRBJ2-3	TRBV3-1	TGTGCCAGCAGCCAAGTGCGCACAGATACGCAGTATTTT	CASSQVRTDTQYF